This TCR beta chain was obtained from a study of T cell responses to AZD1222 COVID-19 vaccine. Note on this clone: The antigen is not known.

Sequencing was performed with immunoSEQ multiplex PCR; in TCRdb, only in-frame clones are kept and a portion is missing. This table holds some 150,000 clones, over 75% found once. Study-wide results and limits: Two doses of AZD1222 preceded a rise in Spike-specific TCR breadth and depth. Repertoires were sampled only after the peak T cell response. Donors, mostly white British, included more females; clonal diversity was possibly underestimated. Baseline antibody screening turned up just six seropositive AZD1222 recipients.

In germline, CDR1 is MDHEN, CDR2 SYDVKM. The CDR3 covers 19 residues. With 6 bases clipped from V and 0 bases from J, the junction kept 13 bases outside the gene matches. This chain uses TRBV28 with TRBJ2-6; 8 bases agree with TRBD1. This sequence was found in an adult who received the MenACWY meningococcal vaccine as a control. The specimen comprised peripheral blood, sampled 28 days after the second dose of the MenACWY control vaccine. The CDR3 reads CASSLTTGTGFSGANVLTF. The CDR3 nucleotides are TGTGCCAGCAGCCTAACGACCGGGACAGGTTTCTCTGGGGCCAACGTCCTGACTTTC.